This T cell receptor (beta chain) was captured by sequencing in a study of T cell responses to AZD1222 COVID-19 vaccine. Germline-derived CDR1 and CDR2 are MDHEN and SYDVKM. The V and J ends lost 5 bases and 1 base respectively, with 9 bases between them. The CDR3 sequence is 14 residues long. Using immunoSEQ multiplex PCR, the repertoire was profiled, and TCRdb retains in-frame clones only, with some absent. The profile covers approximately 150,000 clones, with about 89% appearing a single time and around 7.6% taken by the ten largest. Study-level findings and limits: Across the whole spike, CD4 TCRs peaked at regions 160-218 and 743-854.

Note on this clone: What it recognizes is unknown.

This chain joins TRBV28 and TRBJ1-3, with D perhaps matching TRBD1 (6 bases). The specimen was peripheral blood, collected 28 days after the second dose of the MenACWY control vaccine. This receptor was identified in an adult who received the MenACWY meningococcal vaccine as a control. The CDR3 reads CASSNTGSGNTIYF. As DNA, the CDR3 is TGTGCCAGCAGTAACACAGGGTCTGGAAACACCATATATTTT.